This T cell receptor (beta chain) emerged from a study of T cell responses to AZD1222 COVID-19 vaccine. Profiling relied on immunoSEQ multiplex PCR, and the TCRdb table lists in-frame clones only, not all of them. The sample lists under 200,000 clones; 85% to 95% were seen once. The CDR3 runs to 12 residues. Between the trimmed V and J ends, which lost 7 bases and 8 bases, there was a span of 12 bases. Germline V CDR1 and CDR2: ENHRY, SYGVKD. The receptor was isolated from an adult in good health. This chain links TRBV10-3 with TRBJ2-1; no clear D gene. The source was peripheral blood, collected on day 0 of AZD1222 vaccination. The chain's CDR3 is CAIKDRMDEQFF. In nucleotides, the CDR3 is TGTGCCATCAAGGACCGTATGGATGAGCAGTTCTTC.